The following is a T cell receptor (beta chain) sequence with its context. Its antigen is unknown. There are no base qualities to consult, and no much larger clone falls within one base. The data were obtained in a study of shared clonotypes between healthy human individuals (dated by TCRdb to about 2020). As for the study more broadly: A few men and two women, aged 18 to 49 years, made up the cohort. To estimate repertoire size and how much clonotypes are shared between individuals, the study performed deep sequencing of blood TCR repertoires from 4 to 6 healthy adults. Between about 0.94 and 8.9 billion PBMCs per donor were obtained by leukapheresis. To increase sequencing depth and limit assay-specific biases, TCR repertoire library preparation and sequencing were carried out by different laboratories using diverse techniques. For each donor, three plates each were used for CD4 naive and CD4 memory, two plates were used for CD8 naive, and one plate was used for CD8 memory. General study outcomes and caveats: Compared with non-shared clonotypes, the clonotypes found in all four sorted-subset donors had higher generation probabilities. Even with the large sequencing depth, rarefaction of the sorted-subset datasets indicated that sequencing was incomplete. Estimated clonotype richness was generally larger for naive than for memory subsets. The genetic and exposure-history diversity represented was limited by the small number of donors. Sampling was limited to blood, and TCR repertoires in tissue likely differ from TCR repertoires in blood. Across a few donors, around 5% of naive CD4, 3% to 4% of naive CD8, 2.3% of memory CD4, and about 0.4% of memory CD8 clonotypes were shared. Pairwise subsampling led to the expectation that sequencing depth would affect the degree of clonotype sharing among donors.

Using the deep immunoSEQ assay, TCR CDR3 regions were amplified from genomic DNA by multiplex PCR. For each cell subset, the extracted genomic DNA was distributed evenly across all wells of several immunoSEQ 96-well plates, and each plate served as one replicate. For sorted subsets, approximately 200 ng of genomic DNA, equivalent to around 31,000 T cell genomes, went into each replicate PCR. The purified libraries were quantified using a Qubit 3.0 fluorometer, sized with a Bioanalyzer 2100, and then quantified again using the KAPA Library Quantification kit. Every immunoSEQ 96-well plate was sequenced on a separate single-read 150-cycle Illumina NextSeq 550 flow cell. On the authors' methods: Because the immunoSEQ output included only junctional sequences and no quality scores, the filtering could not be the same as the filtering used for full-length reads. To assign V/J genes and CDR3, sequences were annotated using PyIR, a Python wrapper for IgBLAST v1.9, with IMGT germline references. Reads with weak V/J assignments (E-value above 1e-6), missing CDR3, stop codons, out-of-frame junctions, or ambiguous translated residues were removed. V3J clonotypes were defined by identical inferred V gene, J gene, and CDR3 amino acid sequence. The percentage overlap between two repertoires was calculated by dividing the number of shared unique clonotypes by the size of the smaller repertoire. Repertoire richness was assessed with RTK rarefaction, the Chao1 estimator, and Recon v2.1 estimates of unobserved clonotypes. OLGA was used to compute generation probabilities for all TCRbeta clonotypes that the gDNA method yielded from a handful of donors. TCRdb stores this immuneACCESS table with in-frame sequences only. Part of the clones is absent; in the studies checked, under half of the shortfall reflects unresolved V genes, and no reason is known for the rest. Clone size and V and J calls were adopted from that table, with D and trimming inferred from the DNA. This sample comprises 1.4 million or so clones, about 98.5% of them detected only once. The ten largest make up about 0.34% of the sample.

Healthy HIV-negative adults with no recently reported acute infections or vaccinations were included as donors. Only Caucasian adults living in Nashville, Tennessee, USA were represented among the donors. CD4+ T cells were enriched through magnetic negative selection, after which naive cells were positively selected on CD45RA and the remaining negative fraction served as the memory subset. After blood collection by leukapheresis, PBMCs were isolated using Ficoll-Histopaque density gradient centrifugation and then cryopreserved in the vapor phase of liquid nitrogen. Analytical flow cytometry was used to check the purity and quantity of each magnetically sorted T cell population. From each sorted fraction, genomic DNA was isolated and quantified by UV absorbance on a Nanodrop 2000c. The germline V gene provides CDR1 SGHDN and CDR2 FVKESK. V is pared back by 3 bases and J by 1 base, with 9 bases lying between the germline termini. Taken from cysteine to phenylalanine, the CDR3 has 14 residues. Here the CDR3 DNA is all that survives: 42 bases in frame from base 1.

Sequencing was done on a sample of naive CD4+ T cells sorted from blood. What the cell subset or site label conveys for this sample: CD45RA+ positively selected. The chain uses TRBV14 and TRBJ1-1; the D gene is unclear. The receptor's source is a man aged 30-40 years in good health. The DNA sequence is TGTGCCAGCAGCCACCGTGGATGGAACACTGAAGCTTTCTTT. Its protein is CASSHRGWNTEAFF.